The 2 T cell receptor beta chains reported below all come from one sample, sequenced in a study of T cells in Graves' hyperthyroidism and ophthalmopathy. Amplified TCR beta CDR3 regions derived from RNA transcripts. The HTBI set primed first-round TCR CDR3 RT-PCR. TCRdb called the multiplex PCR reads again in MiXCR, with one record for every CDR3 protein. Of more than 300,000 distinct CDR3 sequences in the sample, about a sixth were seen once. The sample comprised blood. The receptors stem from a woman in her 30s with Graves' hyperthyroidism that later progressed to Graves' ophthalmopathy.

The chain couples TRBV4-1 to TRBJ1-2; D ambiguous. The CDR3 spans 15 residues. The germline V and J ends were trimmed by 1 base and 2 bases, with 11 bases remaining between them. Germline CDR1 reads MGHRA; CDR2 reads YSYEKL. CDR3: CASSQVGSRNYGYTF. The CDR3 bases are TGCGCCAGCAGCCAAGTGGGCAGCAGGAACTATGGCTACACCTTC.

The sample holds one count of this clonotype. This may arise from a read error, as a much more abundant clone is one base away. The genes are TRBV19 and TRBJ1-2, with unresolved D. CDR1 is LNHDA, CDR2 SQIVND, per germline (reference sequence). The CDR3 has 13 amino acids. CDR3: CVSSILTDSSSTF. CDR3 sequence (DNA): TGTGTCAGTAGTATACTCACGGACTCGAGCTCCACCTTC.